This is a list of T cell receptor beta chains from one sample in a study of cytomegalovirus exposure and HLA in healthy donors. The data were produced by immunoSEQ multiplex PCR, yet TCRdb's version contains in-frame clones alone and is incomplete. The sample holds around 130,000 clones, around 70% seen once. Sequencing was done on a sample of PBMCs. Source of these receptors: a man aged 25-45 years in good health and CMV-seropositive. Both conserved end residues are part of each CDR3. D genes are given only for firm matches. Rows may omit the clone size; those that give it use once, few, many or a size class.

TRBV2	TRBJ1-1	TRBD1	few	CASTTPDRAKAFF	TGTGCCAGCACAACCCCGGACAGGGCAAAAGCTTTCTTT
TRBV6-5	TRBJ1-1	TRBD1	few	CASSRTGENTEAFF	TGTGCCAGCAGCAGAACAGGGGAGAACACTGAAGCTTTCTTT
TRBV2	TRBJ2-7	TRBD2	.	CASTYYGGRASEQYF	TGTGCCAGCACTTACTACGGCGGGAGGGCCTCCGAGCAGTACTTC
TRBV4-3	TRBJ1-4	.	.	CASSQAQGGREKLFF	TGCGCCAGCAGCCAAGCTCAGGGAGGAAGGGAAAAACTGTTTTTT
TRBV7-3	TRBJ2-5	.	few	CASSQTGSETQYF	TGTGCCAGCAGCCAAACAGGGTCGGAGACCCAGTACTTC
TRBV7-9	TRBJ2-7	.	.	CASSLDELYTEQYF	TGTGCCAGCAGCTTAGACGAGCTGTATACCGAGCAGTACTTC
TRBV4-2	TRBJ2-5	TRBD1	.	CASSHGTGGRETQYF	TGTGCCAGCAGCCATGGAACAGGGGGCCGTGAGACCCAGTACTTC
TRBV6-5	TRBJ2-5	.	.	CASSYPPEETQYF	TGTGCCAGCAGTTACCCCCCGGAGGAGACCCAGTACTTC
TRBV7-2	TRBJ2-5	.	.	CASSRLNQYQETQYF	TGTGCCAGCAGCCGACTAAATCAGTACCAAGAGACCCAGTACTTC
TRBV12-5	TRBJ1-5	TRBD1	.	CASGLETGQPQHF	TGTGCTAGTGGTTTGGAGACAGGGCAGCCCCAGCATTTT
TRBV6-5	TRBJ2-6	TRBD1	few	CASSAGQGSYTVLTF	TGTGCCAGCAGTGCCGGACAGGGGAGTTATACCGTCCTGACTTTC
TRBV6-5	TRBJ1-2	.	few	CASSAVSTGYTF	TGTGCCAGCAGTGCGGTTTCAACTGGCTACACCTTC
TRBV18	TRBJ1-3	.	.	CASSLPDGDTIYF	TGTGCCAGCTCACTTCCCGACGGGGACACCATATATTTT
TRBV6-5	TRBJ1-3	.	.	CASKQASGNTIYF	TGTGCCAGTAAACAGGCCTCTGGAAACACCATATATTTT
TRBV19	TRBJ1-5	.	.	CASSIGGRDNQPQHF	TGTGCCAGTAGTATCGGAGGGAGAGACAATCAGCCCCAGCATTTT
TRBV5-1	TRBJ2-7	.	.	CASSFGSASYEQYF	TGCGCCAGCAGCTTCGGTAGCGCGTCCTACGAGCAGTACTTC
TRBV5-8	TRBJ2-7	.	.	CASSFGDTSYEQYF	TGTGCCAGCAGCTTTGGGGACACCTCCTACGAGCAGTACTTC
TRBV27	TRBJ1-5	.	few	CASSQDSDYSNQPQHF	TGTGCCAGCAGTCAGGACAGCGACTATAGCAATCAGCCCCAGCATTTT
TRBV19	TRBJ2-7	.	.	CASSITHTITYEQYF	TGTGCCAGTAGTATCACTCACACTATAACCTACGAGCAGTACTTC
TRBV5-1	TRBJ2-1	TRBD2	few	CASSSPLLLAGVPEQFF	TGCGCCAGCAGCTCCCCCCTACTACTAGCGGGAGTCCCTGAGCAGTTCTTC
TRBV9	TRBJ2-2	TRBD2	.	CASSVAGTSGRIGELFF	TGTGCCAGCAGCGTAGCGGGGACTAGCGGGAGAATAGGGGAGCTGTTTTTT
TRBV2	TRBJ1-1	.	.	CASSNRENTEAFF	TGTGCCAGCAGTAACCGGGAGAACACTGAAGCTTTCTTT